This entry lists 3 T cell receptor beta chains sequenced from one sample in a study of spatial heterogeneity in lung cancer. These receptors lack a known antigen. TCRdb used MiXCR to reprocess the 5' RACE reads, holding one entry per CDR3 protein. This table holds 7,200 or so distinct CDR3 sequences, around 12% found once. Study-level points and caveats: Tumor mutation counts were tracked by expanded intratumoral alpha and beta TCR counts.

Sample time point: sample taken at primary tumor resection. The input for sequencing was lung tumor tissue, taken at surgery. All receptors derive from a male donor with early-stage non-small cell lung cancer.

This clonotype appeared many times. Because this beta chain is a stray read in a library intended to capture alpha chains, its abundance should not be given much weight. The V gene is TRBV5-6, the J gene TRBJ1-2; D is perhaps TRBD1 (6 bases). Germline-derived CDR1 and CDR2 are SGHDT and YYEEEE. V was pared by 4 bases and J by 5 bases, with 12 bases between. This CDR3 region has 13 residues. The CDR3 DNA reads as TGTGCCAGCAGCCTGGGACATTGGTATGGCTACACCTTC. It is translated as CASSLGHWYGYTF. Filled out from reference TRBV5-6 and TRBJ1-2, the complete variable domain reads DAGVTQSPTHLIKTRGQQVTLRCSPKSGHDTVSWYQQALGQGPQFIFQYYEEEERQRGNFPDRFSGHQFPNYSSELNVNALLLGDSALYLCASSLGHWYGYTFGSGTRLTVV.

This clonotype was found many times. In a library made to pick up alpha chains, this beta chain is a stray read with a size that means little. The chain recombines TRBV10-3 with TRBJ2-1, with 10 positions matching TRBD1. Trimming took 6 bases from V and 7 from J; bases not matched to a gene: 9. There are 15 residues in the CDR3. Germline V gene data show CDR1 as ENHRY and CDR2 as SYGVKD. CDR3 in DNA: TGTGCCATCAGGGAGCCGGGACAGGGGACTAATGAGCAGTTCTTC. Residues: CAIREPGQGTNEQFF.

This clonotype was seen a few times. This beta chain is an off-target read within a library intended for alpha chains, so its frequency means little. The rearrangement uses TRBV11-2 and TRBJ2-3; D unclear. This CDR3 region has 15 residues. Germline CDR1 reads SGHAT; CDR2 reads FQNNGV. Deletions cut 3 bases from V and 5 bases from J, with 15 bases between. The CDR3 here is CASSFESEFRDTQYF. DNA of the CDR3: TGTGCCAGCAGCTTCGAATCGGAGTTCAGAGATACGCAGTATTTT.